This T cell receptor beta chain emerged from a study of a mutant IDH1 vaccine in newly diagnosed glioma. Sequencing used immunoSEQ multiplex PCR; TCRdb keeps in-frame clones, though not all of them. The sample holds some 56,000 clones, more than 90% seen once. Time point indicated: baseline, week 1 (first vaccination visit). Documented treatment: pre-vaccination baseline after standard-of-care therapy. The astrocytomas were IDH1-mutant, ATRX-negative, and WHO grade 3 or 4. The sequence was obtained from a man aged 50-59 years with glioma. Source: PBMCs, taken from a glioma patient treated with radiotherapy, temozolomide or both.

The CDR3 sequence is CASSKETKKGTATSGANVLTF. The CDR3 bases are TGTGCCAGCAGCAAAGAGACTAAAAAGGGGACGGCCACGTCTGGGGCCAACGTCCTGACTTTC. The chain combines TRBV21-1 with TRBJ2-6. TRBV21-1 is described as a pseudogene. There are 21 residues in the CDR3.